The sample holds many counts of the clone carrying this TCR beta chain. Its antigen is as yet unknown. This sample stems from a study of regulatory T cells in long-lasting Graves disease. Study information: Positivity for TSH receptor antibodies plus over 5 years of antithyroid drugs meant persistent Graves' disease. Findings of the study overall: The small sample size may have reduced accuracy.

V was cut by 0 bases and J by 6 bases, with 6 bases left in between. Looked up from germline, CDR1 is DFQATT and CDR2 is SNEGSKA (reference sequence). The CDR3 runs to 13 residues. Time point of the sample: persistent/refractory GD, antithyroid drugs over 5 years with positive TRAb. With RNA extracted from PBMCs as input, the TCR library was made. To make TCR beta libraries, researchers used iRepertoire HTBI primers and Arm-PCR of CDR3 regions. TCRdb re-analysed the multiplex PCR reads in MiXCR, keeping a single row per CDR3 protein. The sample consists of 400,000 to 500,000 distinct CDR3 sequences, approximately 23% of them appearing once.

This clonotype was sampled from a female donor with Graves disease. The chain carries TRBV20-1 and TRBJ1-6; D unresolved. Sequencing used peripheral blood mononuclear cells (PBMCs), obtained when the disease was refractory, from a patient treated with antithyroid drugs. CDR3 DNA: TGCAGTGCTAGAGATACAGCTAATTCACCCCTCCACTTT. This sequence encodes CSARDTANSPLHF.